Listed below are T cell receptor beta chains from one sample, sequenced in a study of vaccination and CD4 T cells after COVID-19. No antigen is known for these receptors. MiXCR, run by TCRdb on the PCR reads, gives a single entry per CDR3 protein. The table records some 17,000 distinct CDR3 sequences, less than 70% of them present only once. The sample taken for sequencing was CD4+ T cells from blood, cultured in vitro. These TCRs come from a human donor who had recovered from COVID-19. The CDR3 runs from the conserved cysteine through the conserved F or W. The order of the fields is CDR3 protein, CDR3 DNA, V gene, D gene, J gene, clone size. D genes are given only for firm matches. A clone size is listed for some rows: how often the clone was seen (once, few, many), or a class if it is expanded.

CASQDSNQPQHF,TGTGCCAGCCAAGATAGCAATCAGCCCCAGCATTTT,TRBV2,NA,TRBJ1-5,NA
CASSYSDPRSSYEQYF,TGTGCCAGCAGTTACTCCGACCCTCGGTCCTCCTACGAGCAGTACTTC,TRBV6-2/TRBV6-3,NA,TRBJ2-7,NA
CASSLRGGTGELFF,TGTGCCAGCAGCTTACGTGGTGGCACCGGGGAGCTGTTTTTT,TRBV7-3,NA,TRBJ2-2,medium-sized
CASMGLATDTQYF,TGTGCCAGCATGGGACTAGCAACAGATACGCAGTATTTT,TRBV2,TRBD2,TRBJ2-3,NA
CASSLESIVNKETQYF,TGTGCCAGCAGCTTAGAATCTATAGTCAACAAGGAGACCCAGTACTTC,TRBV7-2,NA,TRBJ2-5,NA
CATSRGTGTPYEQYF,TGTGCCACCAGCAGAGGGACAGGGACCCCCTACGAGCAGTACTTC,TRBV15,TRBD1,TRBJ2-7,few
CATTDNTEAFF,TGTGCCACGACAGACAACACTGAAGCTTTCTTT,TRBV10-3,NA,TRBJ1-1,once
CSARAGNQPQHF,TGCAGTGCTAGAGCCGGAAATCAGCCCCAGCATTTT,TRBV20-1,NA,TRBJ1-5,few
CASSYSFSRDYGYTF,TGTGCCAGCAGTTACTCGTTTTCCAGGGATTATGGCTACACCTTC,TRBV6-5,NA,TRBJ1-2,NA
CASSKVRGHYGNTIYF,TGTGCCAGCAGCAAAGTAAGAGGACATTATGGAAACACCATATATTTT,TRBV21-1,NA,TRBJ1-3,NA
CASSSRADGPEAFF,TGTGCCAGCAGTTCACGAGCGGACGGCCCTGAAGCTTTCTTT,TRBV7-9,NA,TRBJ1-1,NA
CASSYPLSRAITSNYEQYF,TGTGCCAGCAGTTACCCGCTAAGCCGGGCCATCACATCGAACTACGAGCAGTACTTC,TRBV6-2/TRBV6-3,NA,TRBJ2-7,NA
CASSLDRADTQYF,TGTGCCAGCAGCTTAGACAGGGCAGATACGCAGTATTTT,TRBV7-6,NA,TRBJ2-3,NA
CASSLNGDHEQYF,TGTGCCAGCAGCTTAAATGGGGACCACGAGCAGTACTTC,TRBV7-8,NA,TRBJ2-7,few
CASRRTSGGAYNEQFF,TGTGCCAGCAGGAGGACTAGCGGGGGGGCGTACAATGAGCAGTTCTTC,TRBV6-4,TRBD2,TRBJ2-1,medium-sized
CASSQVAIRESYEQYF,TGTGCCAGCAGCCAGGTAGCGATACGGGAATCCTACGAGCAGTACTTC,TRBV6-2/TRBV6-3,NA,TRBJ2-7,once
CASSPREETQYF,TGTGCCAGCAGCCCCCGAGAAGAGACCCAGTACTTC,TRBV6-2/TRBV6-3,NA,TRBJ2-5,once
CASSLGGRQPQHF,TGTGCCAGCAGCCTCGGAGGGAGACAGCCCCAGCATTTT,TRBV5-4,NA,TRBJ1-5,NA
CASSQVDAGDYYGYTF,TGTGCCAGCAGCCAAGTTGATGCAGGTGACTACTATGGCTACACCTTC,TRBV4-2,NA,TRBJ1-2,NA
CATSRGGTAAHGNGYTF,TGTGCCACCAGCAGGGGGGGGACGGCGGCCCATGGAAATGGCTACACCTTC,TRBV15,NA,TRBJ1-2,few
CATREGNQPQHF,TGTGCCACCCGTGAGGGCAATCAGCCCCAGCATTTT,TRBV19,NA,TRBJ1-5,NA
CASSRGDRPSNYGYTF,TGTGCCAGCAGCCGAGGGGACAGGCCTTCTAACTATGGCTACACCTTC,TRBV7-9,TRBD1,TRBJ1-2,NA
CSASRARGTDQPQHF,TGCAGTGCCTCTAGGGCCAGGGGAACTGATCAGCCCCAGCATTTT,TRBV20-1,NA,TRBJ1-5,NA
CAISEGSRVSNQPQHF,TGTGCCATCAGTGAGGGATCCAGGGTCAGCAATCAGCCCCAGCATTTT,TRBV10-3,NA,TRBJ1-5,few
CASSTGVVYGYTF,TGTGCCAGCAGTACAGGGGTAGTCTATGGCTACACCTTC,TRBV6-1,TRBD1,TRBJ1-2,few
CASSDTRKGQTEAFF,TGCGCCAGCAGCGACACGAGGAAGGGGCAAACTGAAGCTTTCTTT,TRBV5-1,NA,TRBJ1-1,NA
CASSHRQDSGQKNTEAFF,TGTGCCAGCAGCCACAGACAAGACTCGGGACAGAAGAACACTGAAGCTTTCTTT,TRBV6-1,TRBD1,TRBJ1-1,medium-sized
CASSPRQGANTEAFF,TGTGCCAGCAGTCCCCGACAGGGGGCGAACACTGAAGCTTTCTTT,TRBV27,TRBD1,TRBJ1-1,medium-sized
CASSLSLSYEQYF,TGTGCCAGCAGCTTATCACTATCCTACGAGCAGTACTTC,TRBV11-3,NA,TRBJ2-7,NA
CASSLIDRAKNIQYF,TGTGCCAGCAGCTTGATCGACAGGGCCAAAAACATTCAGTACTTC,TRBV7-2,NA,TRBJ2-4,NA
CASSWLNTGELFF,TGTGCCAGCAGTTGGTTGAACACCGGGGAGCTGTTTTTT,TRBV7-3,NA,TRBJ2-2,NA
CASSFTELSYGYTF,TGTGCCAGCAGTTTTACAGAGTTGTCCTATGGCTACACCTTC,TRBV7-3,NA,TRBJ1-2,NA
CASSFPTGATNEKLFF,TGTGCCAGCAGTTTTCCGACAGGGGCTACTAATGAAAAACTGTTTTTT,TRBV6-5,TRBD1,TRBJ1-4,NA
CASSSPDTQYF,TGTGCTAGCAGCTCCCCCGATACGCAGTATTTT,TRBV7-7,NA,TRBJ2-3,NA
CASSLYLARDRAYEQYF,TGTGCCAGCAGTCTCTACCTCGCCCGGGACAGGGCCTACGAGCAGTACTTC,TRBV6-1,TRBD1,TRBJ2-7,NA
CASSYLQDNQPQHF,TGTGCCAGCAGTTACTTACAGGACAATCAGCCCCAGCATTTT,TRBV6-2/TRBV6-3,NA,TRBJ1-5,NA
CASSFRGQALNEQFF,TGTGCCAGCAGTTTCAGGGGGCAAGCGTTGAATGAGCAGTTCTTC,TRBV6-2/TRBV6-3,TRBD1,TRBJ2-1,NA
CASSRDSRWSPLHF,TGTGCCAGCAGTAGGGACAGCCGATGGTCACCCCTCCACTTT,TRBV6-1,TRBD1,TRBJ1-6,few
CASSLEQGDYGYTF,TGTGCCAGCAGCCTCGAACAGGGTGACTATGGCTACACCTTC,TRBV14,NA,TRBJ1-2,NA
CAISGGQTQYF,TGTGCCATCAGTGGTGGGCAGACCCAGTACTTC,TRBV10-3,NA,TRBJ2-5,NA
CASSFGETSGQETQYF,TGTGCCAGCAGCTTCGGGGAGACCTCCGGACAAGAGACCCAGTACTTC,TRBV7-9,NA,TRBJ2-5,NA
CASSGGTGTNTGELFF,TGTGCCAGCAGTGGGGGGACAGGAACGAACACCGGGGAGCTGTTTTTT,TRBV21-1,NA,TRBJ2-2,NA
CASRSGGAGGSAVEQYF,TGTGCCAGCAGATCGGGAGGGGCAGGGGGGTCGGCAGTCGAGCAGTACTTC,TRBV11-3,NA,TRBJ2-7,NA
CASSPTRGRWWQYF,TGTGCCAGCAGCCCGACCCGAGGGAGGTGGTGGCAGTACTTC,TRBV11-2,NA,TRBJ2-7,NA
CSASRGPNHEQYF,TGCAGTGCTAGTAGAGGCCCTAACCACGAGCAGTACTTC,TRBV20-1,NA,TRBJ2-7,NA
CASSATGAETQYF,TGTGCCAGCTCAGCGACAGGGGCAGAGACCCAGTACTTC,TRBV18,TRBD1,TRBJ2-5,NA
CASSLRTGGAEQYF,TGTGCCAGCAGCTTAAGGACTGGGGGGGCCGAACAGTACTTC,TRBV7-2,NA,TRBJ2-7,NA
CASSLIPENYGYTF,TGTGCCAGCAGCTTAATACCGGAAAACTATGGCTACACCTTC,TRBV7-8,NA,TRBJ1-2,NA
CSARVDTDTQYF,TGCAGTGCTAGAGTTGACACAGATACGCAGTATTTT,TRBV20-1,NA,TRBJ2-3,NA